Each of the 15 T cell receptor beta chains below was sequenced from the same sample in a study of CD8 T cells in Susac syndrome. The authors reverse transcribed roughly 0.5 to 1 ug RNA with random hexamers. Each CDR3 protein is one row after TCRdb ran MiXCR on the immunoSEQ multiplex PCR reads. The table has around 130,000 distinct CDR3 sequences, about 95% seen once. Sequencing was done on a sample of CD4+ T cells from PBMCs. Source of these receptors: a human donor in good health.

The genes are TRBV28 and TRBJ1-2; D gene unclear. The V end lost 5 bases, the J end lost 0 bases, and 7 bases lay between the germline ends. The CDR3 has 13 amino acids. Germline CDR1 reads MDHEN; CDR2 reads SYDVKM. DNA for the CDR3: TGTGCCAGCAGTCGACAACCTAACTATGGCTACACCTTC. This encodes CASSRQPNYGYTF.

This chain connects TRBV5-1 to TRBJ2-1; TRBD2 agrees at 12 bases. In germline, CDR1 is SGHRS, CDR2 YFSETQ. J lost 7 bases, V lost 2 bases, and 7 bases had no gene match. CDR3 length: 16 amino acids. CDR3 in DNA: TGCGCCAGCAGCTTACCGGGACTAGCGGGTCCAAATGAGCAGTTCTTC. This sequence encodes CASSLPGLAGPNEQFF.

The CDR3 loop reads CASSLSLEHTQYF. For the CDR3, the DNA is TGTGCCAGCAGTTTATCGCTTGAGCATACGCAGTATTTT. The gene calls are TRBV12-3 or TRBV12-4 and TRBJ2-3, with D unresolved. The CDR3 sequence is 13 residues long. V was cut by 2 bases and J by 7 bases, with 10 bases left in between.

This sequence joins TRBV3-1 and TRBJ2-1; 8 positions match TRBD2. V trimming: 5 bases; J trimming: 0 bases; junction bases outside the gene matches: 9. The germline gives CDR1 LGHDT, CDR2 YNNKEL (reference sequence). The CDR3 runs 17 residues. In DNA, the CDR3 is TGTGCCAGCAGCTCCCGTTGGAGCGGGAGCTCCTACAATGAGCAGTTCTTC. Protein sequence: CASSSRWSGSSYNEQFF.

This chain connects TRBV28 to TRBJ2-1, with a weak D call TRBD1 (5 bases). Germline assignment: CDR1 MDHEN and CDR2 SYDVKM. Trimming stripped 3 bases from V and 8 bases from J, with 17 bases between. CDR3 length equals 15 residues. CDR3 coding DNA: TGTGCCAGCAGTTTTATCCTAGGGGCCCCCCATGAGCAGTTCTTC. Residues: CASSFILGAPHEQFF.

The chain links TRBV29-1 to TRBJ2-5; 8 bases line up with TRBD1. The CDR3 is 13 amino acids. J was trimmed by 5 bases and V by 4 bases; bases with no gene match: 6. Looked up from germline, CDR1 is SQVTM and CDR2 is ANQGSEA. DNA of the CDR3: TGCAGCGTTGCCCCAGGGGGCAGTGAGACCCAGTACTTC. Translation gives CSVAPGGSETQYF.

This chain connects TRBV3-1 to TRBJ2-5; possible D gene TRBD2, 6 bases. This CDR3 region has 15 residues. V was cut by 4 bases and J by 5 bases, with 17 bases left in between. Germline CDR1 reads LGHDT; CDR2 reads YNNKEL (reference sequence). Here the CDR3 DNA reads TGTGCCAGCAGCCGGACTCGGGAGTTCCACGAGACCCAGTACTTC. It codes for CASSRTREFHETQYF.

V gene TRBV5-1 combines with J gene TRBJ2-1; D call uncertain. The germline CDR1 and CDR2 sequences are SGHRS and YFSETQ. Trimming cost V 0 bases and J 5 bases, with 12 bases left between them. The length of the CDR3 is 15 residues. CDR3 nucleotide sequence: TGCGCCAGCAGCTTGGTCGCAGGAACGGACAATGAGCAGTTCTTC. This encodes CASSLVAGTDNEQFF.

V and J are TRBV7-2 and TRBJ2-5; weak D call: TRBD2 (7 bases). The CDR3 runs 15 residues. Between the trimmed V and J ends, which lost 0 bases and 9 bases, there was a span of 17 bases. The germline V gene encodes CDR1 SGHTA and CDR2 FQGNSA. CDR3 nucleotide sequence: TGTGCCAGCAGCTTAGCGGGGGGGCCTAGCCAGCCCCAGTACTTC. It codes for CASSLAGGPSQPQYF.

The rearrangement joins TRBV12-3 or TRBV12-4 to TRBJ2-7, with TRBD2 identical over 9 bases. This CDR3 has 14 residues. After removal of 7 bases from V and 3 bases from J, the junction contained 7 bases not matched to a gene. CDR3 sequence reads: CASTEGLAYYEQYF. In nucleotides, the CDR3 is TGTGCCAGCACCGAGGGACTAGCATACTACGAGCAGTACTTC.

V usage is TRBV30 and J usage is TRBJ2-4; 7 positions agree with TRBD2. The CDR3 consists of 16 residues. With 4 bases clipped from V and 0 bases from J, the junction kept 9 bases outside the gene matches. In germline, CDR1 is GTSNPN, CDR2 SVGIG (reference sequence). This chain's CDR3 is CAWMGSGGPAKNIQYF. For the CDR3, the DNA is TGTGCCTGGATGGGGTCGGGAGGACCAGCCAAAAACATTCAGTACTTC.

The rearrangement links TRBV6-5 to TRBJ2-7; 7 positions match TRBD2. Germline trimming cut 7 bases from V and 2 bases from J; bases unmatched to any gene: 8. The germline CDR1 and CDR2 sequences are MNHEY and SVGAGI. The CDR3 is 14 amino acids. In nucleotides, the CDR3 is TGTGCCAGCACTTCGGGAGGACCCCCCTACGAGCAGTACTTC. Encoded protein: CASTSGGPPYEQYF.

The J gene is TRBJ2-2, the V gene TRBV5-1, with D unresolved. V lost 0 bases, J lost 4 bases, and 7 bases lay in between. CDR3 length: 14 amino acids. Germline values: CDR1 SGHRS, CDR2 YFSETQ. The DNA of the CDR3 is TGCGCCAGCAGCTTGGATACTCTCACCGGGGAGCTGTTTTTT. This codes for CASSLDTLTGELFF.

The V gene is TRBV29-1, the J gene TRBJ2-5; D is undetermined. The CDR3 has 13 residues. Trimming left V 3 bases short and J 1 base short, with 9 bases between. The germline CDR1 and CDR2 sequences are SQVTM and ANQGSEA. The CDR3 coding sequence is TGCAGCGTTGAGCAAGAGATCCAAGAGACCCAGTACTTC. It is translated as CSVEQEIQETQYF. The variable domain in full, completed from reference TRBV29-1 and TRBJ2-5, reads SAVISQKPSRDICQRGTSLTIQCQVDSQVTMMFWYRQQPGQSLTLIATANQGSEATYESGFVIDKFPISRPNLTFSTLTVSNMSPEDSSIYLCSVEQEIQETQYFGPGTRLLVL.

DNA for the CDR3: TGTGCCAGCCGCGTCGGACAGGGCGTATACGAGCAGTACTTC. Its translation: CASRVGQGVYEQYF. The rearrangement uses TRBV2 and TRBJ2-7, with 8 bases matching TRBD1. With 8 bases clipped from V and 4 bases from J, the junction kept 10 bases outside the gene matches. The CDR3 loop spans 14 amino acids. Germline V gene lookup returns CDR1 SNHLY and CDR2 FYNNEI.